This record looks at one TCR beta chain sequence and its context. This clone was seen a handful of times. The specificity of this receptor is unknown. Nothing much larger sits one base from this clone, and base qualities are not available. In the prospective study, participants were roughly 18 to 95 years old, resided in about two dozen geographic areas of the United States, and were enrolled through a virtual design. In the prospective study, cohorts were assigned on the basis of participant-reported clinical history obtained from a screening survey and a study questionnaire. For ImmuneRACE Cohort 3, a participant was defined as recovered based on two consecutive negative NP/OP PCR tests, clearance by a healthcare professional, or resolution of symptoms. Each participant in the prospective study had whole blood, serum and a nasopharyngeal or oropharyngeal swab collected by mobile phlebotomists. Prospective study participants could optionally give additional blood draws and questionnaires over an approximately two-month period. Blood samples from the prospective study were shipped frozen or at room temperature prior to DNA extraction.

This specimen comes from a study of blood T cell repertoires in COVID-19 (dated by TCRdb to 2018 to 2021). Context from the whole study: Samples from collaborators originated in the United States, Italy and Spain and spanned both the acute and convalescent phases of COVID-19. The prospective study material was composed of cDNA or gDNA derived from T cells, B-cell-depleted T cells, or PBMCs. The dataset comprised deeply sampled blood TCRbeta repertoires from subjects exposed to, actively infected with, or recovered from COVID-19. A freely available public database, intended as a resource for researchers studying the immune response to SARS-CoV-2, is where the repertoires were released. Samples came from the ongoing ImmuneRACE study (first 160 participants) plus 1,254 subjects from 6 global collaborators. The sample metadata nearly always contained a de-identified subject ID, COVID-19 status, age in years and sex. Where available, HLA class I and class II types were taken from metadata supplied by the sample provider and were not determined by assay-based typing. General findings and caveats noted by the study authors: How much clinical and demographic metadata was included differed by source and by participant, and the metadata was provided uncurated.

The CDR3 contains 17 residues, cysteine and phenylalanine counted. CDR3 DNA is the only sequence kept; it has 51 bases, read in frame from the first base. The CDR1 and CDR2 encoded by the germline V gene (reference sequence) are SEHNR and FQNEAQ. The junction shows trimming of 7 bases on V and 7 bases on J, and the gene matches do not reach 12 bases of it. The immunoSEQ Assay, a bias-controlled multiplex PCR, was used to amplify TCRbeta CDR3 regions from genomic DNA. Regarding the original processing steps: Nucleated cell counts per sample were estimated from amplification of reference gene primers within the assay. To quantify the absolute abundance of each unique TCRbeta CDR3 rearrangement, sequence reads were collapsed and filtered. For each sample, productive Simpson clonality was calculated by taking the square root of Simpson's diversity index across productive rearrangements. TCRdb mirrors the immuneACCESS table, restricted to in-frame sequences. Some clones are absent from its copies; in checked studies, under half trace to an unresolved V gene, and the reason for the others is unknown. The V and J calls and the clone size are those of that table, but D and trimming were determined from the DNA. This sample is represented by about 170,000 clones; around 78% of them were singletons. 4.4% of the sample comes from the top ten.

This receptor was taken from a woman aged 45-65 years who had recovered from COVID-19. The sequence links TRBV7-9 to TRBJ2-1; 14 central bases correspond to TRBD2. The sequencing input was PBMCs or T cells enriched from blood (not recorded which). CDR3 region: CASTARTSGRFRNEQFF. Here is the DNA: TGTGCCAGCACCGCCCGGACTAGCGGGAGGTTTAGGAATGAGCAGTTCTTC.